The rows below give T cell receptor beta chains drawn from one sample of a study of T cell responses to AZD1222 COVID-19 vaccine. TCRdb's table, derived via immunoSEQ multiplex PCR, lists solely in-frame clones and lacks some. This table holds roughly 100,000 clones, over 75% found once. This specimen consisted of peripheral blood, obtained on day 0 of AZD1222 vaccination. Receptors were obtained from an adult in good health. The CDR3 runs from the conserved cysteine through the conserved F or W. The D gene is left open where the match is weak.

TRBV19	TRBJ1-4	NA	CASSMEGLPNEKLFF	TGTGCCAGTAGTATGGAGGGGCTCCCTAATGAAAAACTGTTTTTT
TRBV2	TRBJ1-2	NA	CATRSYGYTF	TGTGCCACCAGGAGCTATGGCTACACCTTC
TRBV9	TRBJ2-2	TRBD2	CASSVDGGGHTGELFF	TGTGCCAGCAGCGTAGATGGCGGGGGGCACACCGGGGAGCTGTTTTTT
TRBV2	TRBJ2-3	NA	CASSDGSTDTQYF	TGTGCCAGCAGTGATGGGAGCACAGATACGCAGTATTTT
TRBV6-5	TRBJ2-3	NA	CASRPQGGGDTQYF	TGTGCCAGCAGACCTCAGGGGGGTGGAGATACGCAGTATTTT
TRBV4-3	TRBJ1-2	NA	CASSQDAGVDYGYTF	TGCGCCAGCAGCCAAGATGCAGGGGTGGACTATGGCTACACCTTC
TRBV10-3	TRBJ1-5	NA	CAIRSRPQDRPFHQPQHF	TGTGCCATCAGATCCAGGCCCCAAGACAGGCCCTTTCACCAGCCCCAGCATTTT
TRBV28	TRBJ2-7	NA	CASSSELVAYEQYF	TGTGCCAGCAGTTCCGAACTCGTAGCCTACGAGCAGTACTTC
TRBV6-1	TRBJ1-1	NA	CASSEAGMNTEAFF	TGTGCCAGCAGTGAAGCTGGGATGAACACTGAAGCTTTCTTT
TRBV12-3/TRBV12-4	TRBJ2-7	TRBD1	CASRGDRGSEQYF	TGTGCCAGCAGAGGGGACAGGGGCAGCGAGCAGTACTTC
TRBV6-5	TRBJ1-1	NA	CASSLYELNTEAFF	TGTGCCAGCAGCCTTTACGAACTGAACACTGAAGCTTTCTTT
TRBV24-1	TRBJ2-2	TRBD1	CATSDLGTGPLDTGELFF	TGTGCCACCAGTGATTTAGGGACAGGCCCATTGGACACCGGGGAGCTGTTTTTT
TRBV28	TRBJ1-5	NA	CASSPLSGLPQHF	TGTGCCAGCAGTCCACTCTCTGGGTTGCCCCAGCATTTT
TRBV9	TRBJ2-1	NA	CASSVFGQGIYNEQFF	TGTGCCAGCAGCGTATTCGGCCAGGGTATCTACAATGAGCAGTTCTTC
TRBV5-6	TRBJ2-7	NA	CASSSITDWIRDYEQYF	TGTGCCAGCAGCTCGATTACGGACTGGATAAGGGACTACGAGCAGTACTTC
TRBV21-1	TRBJ1-3	NA	CASSHEGTGGESSGNTIYF	TGTGCCAGCAGCCATGAGGGGACAGGGGGCGAATCGTCTGGAAACACCATATATTTT
TRBV4-1	TRBJ2-5	NA	CASSQPITSETQYF	TGCGCCAGCAGCCAACCTATTACCTCAGAGACCCAGTACTTC
TRBV11-2	TRBJ1-1	NA	CASSLHHSVNTEAFF	TGTGCCAGCAGCCTGCATCATTCAGTGAACACTGAAGCTTTCTTT
TRBV7-9	TRBJ2-1	NA	CASSLKSAGRGQFF	TGTGCCAGCAGCTTAAAATCTGCGGGCAGGGGGCAGTTCTTC
TRBV6-2/TRBV6-3	TRBJ1-2	TRBD1	CASSFSRQGGGYTF	TGTGCCAGCAGTTTCTCCCGACAGGGCGGTGGCTACACCTTC
TRBV19	TRBJ1-3	NA	CASSITGSTSGNTIYF	TGTGCCAGTAGTATAACGGGAAGCACCTCTGGAAACACCATATATTTT
TRBV2	TRBJ2-7	TRBD2	CASRDGLAGPGYEQYF	TGTGCCAGCAGGGACGGACTAGCGGGGCCGGGCTACGAGCAGTACTTC
TRBV6-1	TRBJ1-3	NA	CASSEAPGGNTIYF	TGTGCCAGCAGTGAAGCGCCTGGTGGAAACACCATATATTTT
TRBV9	TRBJ2-7	NA	CASSVGAGYEQYF	TGTGCCAGCAGCGTAGGCGCAGGCTACGAGCAGTACTTC
TRBV9	TRBJ2-1	NA	CASSVATGPPPSEQFF	TGTGCCAGCAGCGTAGCTACGGGGCCCCCGCCAAGCGAGCAGTTCTTC